This T cell receptor (beta chain) was profiled in a study of CD8+ T cells in alopecia areata. Study-wide context: Treated patients' severity was scored by percentage of affected scalp area.

The treatment here: oral pan-JAK inhibitor, 5-10 mg twice daily. Sampling of alopecia areata patients yielded lesional scalp punch biopsies as well as peripheral blood. Concerning this clone itself: Its matching antigen is unknown.

Study findings and constraints: Baseline CD8+ expansion's link to response remains uncertain, as there was one nonresponder.

Germline CDR1 and CDR2: SQVTM and ANQGSEA. The ends were cut back, 4 bases at V and 2 bases at J, with 12 bases in the middle. The CDR3 has 13 residues. RNA extraction was followed by reverse transcription into cDNA, which acted as the sequencing template. The data were produced by immunoSEQ multiplex PCR, yet TCRdb's version contains in-frame clones alone and is incomplete. Of 270,000 or so clones listed, more than 45% are singletons. The specimen comprised CD4+ T cells sorted from blood, sampled at week 24, from a patient treated with tofacitinib. The chain carries TRBV29-1 and TRBJ2-7; D may be TRBD1 (6 bases). This receptor was obtained from a human donor with alopecia areata. The CDR3 nucleotides are TGCAGCGTTGGAGCAGGGACAACCTACGAGCAGTACTTC. This sequence encodes CSVGAGTTYEQYF.